This T cell receptor beta chain was profiled in a study of cytomegalovirus exposure and HLA in healthy donors (dated by TCRdb to 2016 to 2017). Regarding the research as a whole: An earlier analysis of 587 of the donors reported under 300 Gb of sequence data and 117 million unique TCR beta sequences obtained from about 179 million T cells. Genome-wide SNP genotypes for about 65% of the roughly 670 donors were used in a later genetic analysis, which treated that subset as a discovery cohort. In an earlier analysis of roughly 580 of the donors, high-throughput TCR beta sequencing was used to judge whether each TCR beta V gene segment behaved as functional or pseudogenic. Among a few hundred genotyped donors of the cohort, an average of about 240,000 unique TCR beta nucleotide sequences were sequenced per donor, 15% to 20% of them non-productive. A later analysis re-examined previously published TCR beta repertoires from around 670 donors and added high-resolution HLA genotyping to investigate patterns of TCR occurrence. All discovery cohort repertoires had been generated using a single sequencing platform. Class I and class II HLA loci were covered by the typing at four-digit resolution. The T cell repertoires of around 670 subjects were profiled by immunosequencing and related to cytomegalovirus serostatus. Of the roughly 400 genotyped donors, less than 85% were placed in the genetic ancestry cluster associated with self-reported Caucasian donors. The study was designed to test whether signatures of past pathogen exposure could be identified by cataloging public T cell receptors. In addition to the first cohort of several hundred subjects, a separate validation cohort of around 110 different subjects was used. The study combined high-throughput TCR immunosequencing, statistical association of individual TCRs with disease status, and machine learning to predict cytomegalovirus infection status. Rather than using new phenotypic data, the later analysis identified candidate immune exposures from TCR beta sequences and from how often those sequences occurred across donors. The number of typed donors differed by locus: roughly 629-640 for A, B, C, DRB1 and DQB1; about 520 for DQA1; approximately 600 for DPA1; and some 470 for DPB1. Because of strong linkage in the cohort, roughly 5 DR-DQ haplotypes were treated as single units for association and clustering. Donor age, sex, ethnicity and CMV serostatus were collected together with the repertoire data. An early release covering roughly 600 HLA-typed donors comprised around 300 gigabases of sequencing data and roughly 85 million unique TCR sequences.

The receptor library was made with the immunoSEQ multiplex PCR assay. A mixture of 60 forward primers for TCR Vbeta segments and 13 reverse primers for TCR Jbeta segments was used in the multiplex PCR. A multiplex PCR assay on genomic DNA amplified the CDR3 region of rearranged TCR beta genes. Amplified TCR beta libraries were sequenced as 87-base-pair reads on the Illumina HiSeq System. In the original analysis: In a later analysis, approximately 74 million unique TCR beta chains were counted across the roughly 670 repertoires, and roughly 11 million of these chains were shared by at least two donors. To remove PCR and sequencing errors, raw reads were error-corrected and collapsed into unique sequences using a nearest-neighbor algorithm that merged closely related sequences. CDR3 sequences were aligned to IMGT reference sequences to assign V, D and J gene segments. For a sequence to be retained, a match of at least six nucleotides was required to both a V gene segment and a J gene segment. A rearrangement was called productive if the CDR3 had no stop codons and remained in frame with V and J, and every other rearrangement was called non-productive. CDR3 was defined according to IMGT convention as the region running from the second conserved V-encoded cysteine to the conserved J-encoded phenylalanine. The earlier analysis of 587 of the donors excluded sequences that lacked an unambiguous match to a single V gene segment. In an earlier analysis of approximately 590 of the donors, V segments were called functional above 56.7% productive rearrangements and were called segregating when the between-donor standard deviation exceeded 5%. To diagnose cytomegalovirus status from the catalog of TCR beta chain sequences, a statistical classification framework was built. V and J gene assignment, in a later analysis, came from comparing TCR nucleotide sequences with IMGT/GENE-DB human TR gene sequences. Using the TCRdist pipeline, a later analysis assigned CDR3 sequences along with most-parsimonious VDJ recombination scenarios. A later analysis defined each TCR beta chain by its CDR3 amino acid sequence plus V-gene family, and excluded reads lacking a unique V-gene family. A later analysis removed 500 to 650 highly shared, low-generation-probability nucleotide sequences to deal with suspected cross-contamination and a sequencing artifact. For each public chain, a later analysis derived a clonal expansion index from normalized ranks of inferred template counts within each repertoire. Generation probabilities in a later analysis came from a VDJ recombination model fitted to out-of-frame rearrangements, and those results were checked against IGoR. In a later analysis, hypergeometric tests were used to score TCR-TCR, TCR-HLA and TCR-CMV co-occurrence, with a repertoire-size bias correction applied to TCR pairs. To estimate false discovery rates, a later analysis permuted the HLA or CMV assignments 20 times. In a later analysis, co-occurring TCRs were grouped using DBSCAN, and TCRdist sequence similarity was added for clustering within HLA-allele-positive subsets. Repertoires with fewer than 30,000 or more than 120,000 public chains were left out of co-occurrence clustering, as were a handful of repertoires with anomalous nucleotide sharing. Here the immuneACCESS table is served through TCRdb, limited to in-frame sequences with V and J called. Missing clones are a known gap in these copies; in checked studies unresolved V genes cover under half, and the rest lacks a known reason. V and J calls and clone size are those listed in that table; D and trimming were worked out from the DNA. The sample yields hundreds of thousands of clones; roughly two thirds were counted once. The ten largest clones take up around 2.3% of the sample.

The cohort comprised hundreds of healthy bone marrow donors. At the time of sampling, all cohort members were nominally healthy, though unrecorded immune exposures were likely present. The donor was CMV seronegative and was included in the group of hundreds of seronegative cohort members. Each donor provided a peripheral blood sample, and peripheral blood mononuclear cells were used for TCR beta sequencing. Genomic DNA was extracted from the blood cell samples with the Qiagen DNeasy Blood Extraction Kit. This clone appeared once. Its binding antigen is unknown. Per-nucleotide qualities are absent, and no much larger clonotype sits a single base away. The paper as a whole reports these results and caveats: Three of the identified cytomegalovirus-associated TCR beta chains were confirmed in vitro to be specific for cytomegalovirus antigens. According to a later genetic analysis, donors in an Asian-associated ancestry cluster had fewer N-insertions in productive TCRs than the roughly 700-donor mean. In a later analysis, several top co-occurrence clusters were reported to appear linked to parvovirus B19, influenza, CMV and Epstein-Barr virus. Roughly uniform sequencing depth across donors was assumed in presence/absence analyses, although this assumption may not hold. While some public TCRs were present in many individuals, most TCR sequences turned up only very rarely across donors. In a later analysis, HLA-associated TCR beta chains showed more clonal expansion and lower generation probabilities than non-associated chains that were equally common. A total of 150 or so TCR beta chains were listed by the study as associated with cytomegalovirus. Because counts were too low, about 15 rarely observed V segments, including chromosome 9 orphons, were left out of the earlier analysis of a few hundred of the donors. In both the original and validation cohorts, the classifier was reported to diagnose cytomegalovirus status with high specificity and sensitivity. A later analysis associated about 17,000 TCR beta sequences with specific HLA alleles at a false discovery rate of 0.05. An earlier analysis of approximately 590 of the donors showed that most TCR beta V segments appeared in productive rearrangements either about 90% or about 30% of the time, which broadly matched IMGT annotations. Only TCR beta chains were sequenced in this cohort, and the absence of alpha or paired-chain data limited detectable features. A later genetic analysis associated a missense DCLRE1C variant with V-gene and J-gene trimming of TCR beta chains, and an independent cohort replicated the association. Because some donors lacked HLA typing at each locus, the association tests relied only on the typed subset. A later analysis found that TCR association rates varied across HLA loci, with DRB1 alleles showing the most associated TCRs and HLA-C alleles the fewest. CMV serostatus was the only immune exposure information available for the cohort. Strong co-occurrence of HLA alleles, especially DR and DQ, made assigning TCR associations to individual alleles difficult. Most CMV-associated TCR beta chains appeared to be HLA-restricted in a later analysis, and the HLA associations seemed to be driven largely by CMV exposure. Some IMGT-functional V segments, including TRBV6-2 and TRBV6-3, could not be told apart with the 87-base-pair reads, so those segments were excluded. A further reported finding was that TCR beta sequences accurately predicted the HLA-A and HLA-B alleles for most subjects in the first cohort. The sequencing pipeline was judged likely to have produced a cluster of highly shared sequence variants as a technical artifact. Correlated functional status among segregating V segments might be attributable to linkage disequilibrium, but an unknown experimental factor could not be ruled out. According to the authors, the approach could potentially be generalized to other disease states and immunological phenotypes.

The CDR3, cysteine through phenylalanine, is 14 amino acids long. Only the CDR3 region is kept as DNA, spanning 42 bases read in frame from base 1. Based on the germline V gene, the CDR1 and CDR2 sequences are MNHEY and SVGAGI. For this chain, trimming is 2 bases at the V end and 5 bases at the J end, and the number of junction bases without a gene match is 5. The sequenced sample consisted of PBMCs. This sequence was found in a female donor in good health and CMV-seronegative. Recombination connected TRBV6-5 to TRBJ2-7; 8 middle bases align to TRBD2. The CDR3 protein: CASSYQRENHEQYF. Here is the DNA: TGTGCCAGCAGTTACCAGCGGGAGAACCACGAGCAGTACTTC.